One and the same sample provided the 2 T cell receptor beta chains below, sequenced in a study of identical twins. MiXCR was run by TCRdb on the 5' RACE reads, yielding one entry per CDR3 protein. The sample yields about 1.7 million distinct CDR3 sequences, less than 40% seen once. Sequenced input: cord blood. The receptors here all came from a newborn girl in good health.

This clonotype was found a few times. The CDR3 loop is CASSLKDYLRGGTDTQYF. The DNA of the CDR3 is TGTGCCAGCAGTTTAAAGGACTACCTAAGAGGTGGGACAGATACGCAGTATTTT. The chain has TRBV28 and TRBJ2-3; a weak D match, TRBD2 (6 bases). The CDR3 extends over 18 amino acids. CDR1 is MDHEN and CDR2 is SYDVKM in the germline V gene. Trimming stripped 2 bases from V and 3 bases from J, with 21 bases between.

The chain employs TRBV14 and TRBJ1-2; 11 bases map to TRBD1. The CDR3 sequence is 17 residues long. Germline CDR1 SGHDN, CDR2 FVKESK. With 0 bases clipped from V and 4 bases from J, the junction kept 7 bases outside the gene matches. CDR3 nucleotides: TGTGCCAGCAGCCAAGATCCGGGACAGGGGGTTTTCTATGGCTACACCTTC. Translated: CASSQDPGQGVFYGYTF.